The 14 T cell receptor beta chains below were found in one sample sequenced in a study of CD8 T cells in Susac syndrome (dated by TCRdb to 2018 to 2020). The receptor library was made with the immunoSEQ multiplex PCR assay. RNA was extracted using the RNeasy kit, and about 0.45 to 1 ug of the RNA was reverse transcribed with random hexamers. TCRdb's own reprocessing of the public reads used fastp at Q25 and MiXCR and kept productive beta chains. Each entry is one CDR3 protein sequence, shown with its most common DNA and genes. The sample table contains 200,000 to 250,000 distinct CDR3 sequences; only one count was recorded for roughly 93% of them. The ten largest clonotypes hold approximately 0.15% of the sample. Sequencing input: CD4+ T cells from PBMCs. The receptors here all came from a human donor with Susac syndrome.

This clonotype was recorded once. The J gene is TRBJ2-7, the V gene TRBV20-1; 7 positions agree with TRBD1. This CDR3 has 13 amino acids. Trimming at V came to 6 bases and at J to 2 bases, leaving 7 bases not matched to a gene. Germline V gene lookup returns CDR1 DFQATT and CDR2 SNEGSKA (reference sequence). CDR3 coding DNA: TGCAGTGCAATCGGGGACAGACCCTACGAGCAGTACTTC. This encodes CSAIGDRPYEQYF.

This rearrangement joins TRBV20-1 to TRBJ2-7, with a weak D call TRBD1 (7 bases). The V gene's germline CDR1 is DFQATT and CDR2 SNEGSKA (reference sequence). This CDR3 has 15 amino acids. V lost 6 bases, J lost 4 bases, and 22 bases lay in between. CDR3 DNA sequence: TGCAGTGCCCCGGGCCCAGGGGGGAAGGTTTACGAGCAGTACTTC. Protein: CSAPGPGGKVYEQYF.

The gene calls are TRBV28 and TRBJ2-7; unclear D gene. The CDR3 is made up of 11 amino acids. Germline V gene sequence: CDR1 MDHEN, CDR2 SYDVKM. The germline V and J ends were trimmed by 11 bases and 5 bases, with 13 bases remaining between them. The CDR3 sequence: CASGPRDEQYF. The CDR3 DNA reads TGTGCCTCAGGACCTCGGGACGAGCAGTACTTC.

The chain carries TRBV30 and TRBJ2-5, with 7 bases fitting TRBD1. The CDR3 consists of 13 residues. Germline CDR1 is GTSNPN and CDR2 is SVGIG (reference sequence). After removal of 4 bases from V and 4 bases from J, the junction contained 6 bases not matched to a gene. The CDR3 DNA reads TGTGCCTGGAATCGGGACAGAGTAGAGACCCAGTACTTC. This encodes CAWNRDRVETQYF.

The V and J genes are TRBV10-3 and TRBJ2-1; D perhaps matches TRBD1 (5 bases). Germline CDR1 and CDR2: ENHRY and SYGVKD. The CDR3 totals 15 residues. V shed 5 bases and J shed 1 base, with 12 bases lying between them. This CDR3 is CAISPETESYNEQFF. For the CDR3, the DNA is TGTGCCATCAGTCCGGAGACAGAATCCTACAATGAGCAGTTCTTC.

The genes are TRBV20-1 and TRBJ2-5; TRBD2 agrees at 8 bases. The CDR3 has 15 residues. The germline gives CDR1 DFQATT, CDR2 SNEGSKA (reference sequence). The CDR3 DNA reads as TGCAGGGGACTAGGTAGTCAGTTGGAGCAAGAGACCCAGTACTTC. It translates to CRGLGSQLEQETQYF.

The chain couples TRBV20-1 to TRBJ1-2, with unresolved D. This CDR3 has 12 residues. CDR1 and CDR2 (germline): DFQATT, SNEGSKA (reference sequence). Trimming removed 0 bases from V and 8 bases from J, with 10 bases in between. The CDR3 loop is CSAREGSRGYTF. In nucleotides, the CDR3 is TGCAGTGCTAGAGAGGGATCAAGAGGCTACACCTTC.

The genes are TRBV19 and TRBJ1-1; no definite D call. The length of the CDR3 is 14 residues. The germline CDR1 and CDR2 sequences are LNHDA and SQIVND (reference sequence). The germline V and J ends were trimmed by 6 bases and 7 bases, with 18 bases remaining between them. The DNA for the CDR3 is TGTGCCAGTAGCCGAACTATCGATCCTGGTGAAGCTTTCTTT. This encodes CASSRTIDPGEAFF.

This chain links TRBV28 with TRBJ2-7; D is possibly TRBD2 (6 bases). The ends were cut back, 3 bases at V and 2 bases at J, with 17 bases in the middle. This CDR3 spans 16 amino acids. CDR1 is MDHEN, CDR2 SYDVKM, per germline. Here the CDR3 DNA reads TGTGCCAGCAGTTTTTCGGAGGGCCGCTGGACCTACGAGCAGTACTTC. Protein: CASSFSEGRWTYEQYF.

This sequence joins TRBV6-2 or TRBV6-3 and TRBJ1-6, with unresolved D. The CDR3 consists of 12 residues. Trimming left V 7 bases short and J 10 bases short, with 11 bases between. CDR1 is MNHEY, CDR2 SVGEGT, per germline. The CDR3 bases are TGTGCCAGCACACGATTGGGATCACCCCTCCACTTT. Translating gives CASTRLGSPLHF.

The rearrangement links TRBV7-9 to TRBJ1-5; TRBD1 aligns across 7 bases. The CDR3 totals 15 residues. V lost 1 base and J lost 7; bases outside the gene matches: 7. Looked up from germline, CDR1 is SEHNR and CDR2 is FQNEAQ (reference sequence). The DNA for the CDR3 is TGTGCCAGCAGCTTAGGAACCGACAGGGACCAGCCCCAGCATTTT. Translation gives CASSLGTDRDQPQHF.

This clonotype was seen once. The chain links TRBV5-1 to TRBJ2-7, with D maybe TRBD2 (5 bases). V was shortened by 0 bases and J by 2 bases, with 9 bases between the two germline ends. Germline assignment: CDR1 SGHRS and CDR2 YFSETQ. CDR3 length: 14 amino acids. DNA for the CDR3: TGCGCCAGCAGCTTGGGAGCGGACGCCTACGAGCAGTACTTC. Translated: CASSLGADAYEQYF.

The chain recombines TRBV29-1 with TRBJ1-1; tentatively, D is TRBD1 (6 bases). The length of the CDR3 is 16 residues. With 7 bases removed from V and 0 bases from J, the gap between germline ends came to 21 bases. The germline V gene encodes CDR1 SQVTM and CDR2 ANQGSEA. DNA of the CDR3: TGCAGCGCCCGACCTCCAGGGGACATCATGAACACTGAAGCTTTCTTT. Amino acid sequence: CSARPPGDIMNTEAFF.

The gene calls are TRBV24-1 and TRBJ2-3, with D hard to call. The CDR3 loop spans 17 amino acids. Germline CDR1 and CDR2: KGHDR and SFDVKD. V gave up 6 bases and J gave up 4 bases, with 22 bases separating them. The CDR3 loop is CATSNSRPKGEADTQYF. CDR3 DNA sequence: TGTGCCACCAGTAACTCCCGCCCCAAGGGTGAGGCAGATACGCAGTATTTT.